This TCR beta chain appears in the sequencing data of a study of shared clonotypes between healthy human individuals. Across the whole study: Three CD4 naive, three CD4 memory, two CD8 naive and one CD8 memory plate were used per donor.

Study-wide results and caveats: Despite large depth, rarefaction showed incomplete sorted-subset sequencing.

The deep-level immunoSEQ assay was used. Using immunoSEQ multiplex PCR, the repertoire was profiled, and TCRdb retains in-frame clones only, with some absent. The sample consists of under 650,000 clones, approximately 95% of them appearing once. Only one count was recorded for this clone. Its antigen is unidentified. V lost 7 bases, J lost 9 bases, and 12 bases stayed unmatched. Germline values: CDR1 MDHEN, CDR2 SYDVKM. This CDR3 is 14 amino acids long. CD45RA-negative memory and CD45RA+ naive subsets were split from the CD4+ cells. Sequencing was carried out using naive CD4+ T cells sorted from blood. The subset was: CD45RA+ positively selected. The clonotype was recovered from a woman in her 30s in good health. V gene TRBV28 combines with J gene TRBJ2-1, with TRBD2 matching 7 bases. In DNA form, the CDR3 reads TGTGCCAGCAAGGCGGCGGGAGACTGGAGTGAGCAGTTCTTC. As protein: CASKAAGDWSEQFF.